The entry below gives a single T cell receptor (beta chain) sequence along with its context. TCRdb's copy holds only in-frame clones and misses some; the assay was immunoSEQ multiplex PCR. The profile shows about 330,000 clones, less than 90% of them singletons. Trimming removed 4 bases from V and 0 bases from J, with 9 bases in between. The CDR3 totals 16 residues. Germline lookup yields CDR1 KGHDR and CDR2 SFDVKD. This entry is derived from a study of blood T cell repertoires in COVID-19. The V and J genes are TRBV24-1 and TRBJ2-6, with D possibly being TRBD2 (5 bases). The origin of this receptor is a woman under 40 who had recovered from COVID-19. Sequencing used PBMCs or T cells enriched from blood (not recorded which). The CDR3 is CATSEPGSSGANVLTF. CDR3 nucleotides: TGTGCCACCAGTGAGCCTGGGAGCTCTGGGGCCAACGTCCTGACTTTC.